This entry describes one T cell receptor beta chain. Its antigen specificity is not known. Base qualities were left out, and no much larger clone turns up one base away. Interpreted using the paper, the time point label stands for: peripheral blood 6 weeks after treatment start. A cohort of roughly 30 patients with locally advanced or metastatic urothelial carcinoma, treated at Memorial Sloan Kettering on a trial protocol, was included. Peripheral blood mononuclear cells were collected pretreatment and during treatment, with between 1 and 8 total time points per patient. The Qiagen DNeasy Blood extraction kit was used to purify genomic DNA from total PBMCs and tumor samples. Collected pretreatment and during treatment, PBMCs were isolated and stored as previously described. Synthetic TCR analog templates were spiked into each PCR so that absolute template abundance could be estimated from read counts. The immunoSEQ assay used bias-controlled V and J gene primers to amplify TCRbeta CDR3 regions from genomic DNA. Sequencing of rearranged TCRbeta segments was performed at approximately 20X coverage. In the original analysis: Clustering was used to correct sequencing errors, and CDR3s were annotated against IMGT so that V, D and J genes could be assigned. Downstream analyses used only productive TCRbeta rearrangements, leaving out any out-of-frame or stop-codon sequences. Clonality was calculated as one minus the Shannon entropy normalized by the log of the number of unique productive sequences. Fisher's exact test with Benjamini-Hochberg correction, at a threshold of adjusted p below 0.01, was used to find clones that differed between time points or between blood and tumor. TCRdb limited this immuneACCESS table to in-frame rearrangements with V and J called. A share of clones is missing; checked studies link under half to unresolved V genes, and the rest is unexplained. From that table come the V and J calls and clone size; the DNA was used to work out D and trimming. This sample is represented by 80,000 to 95,000 clones; approximately 82% of them were singletons. Around 7.7% of the sample is in the top ten clones.

V is reduced by 1 base and J by 4 bases, leaving a spacing of 10 bases between them. From a lookup of the germline V gene, CDR1 and CDR2 are MGHDK and SYGVNS. The CDR3 contains 14 residues, cysteine and phenylalanine counted. Only the CDR3 region is kept as DNA, spanning 42 bases read in frame from base 1. The data derive from a study of PD-L1 blockade in urothelial cancer (dated by TCRdb to 2016 to 2017). Background for the entire study: Every patient began therapy at some point between 2013 and 2015 and was given atezolizumab 1,200 mg intravenously every 3 weeks. Blood samples gave a median of roughly 150,000 T cells and approximately 80,000 unique TCRs, with a median clonality of 0.080. An exploratory multi-omic analysis was conducted of the somatic, immune and clinical correlates of response to PD-L1 blockade with atezolizumab in urothelial cancer. Under 30 patients had pretreatment blood TCR-seq, some 25 had at least one posttreatment blood collection, and some 25 had tumor TCR-seq. Progression-free survival longer than 6 months counted as durable clinical benefit, and TCR features were additionally tested against both progression-free and overall survival. Nine patients reached durable clinical benefit, while some 21 patients did not. In the same patients, whole exome sequencing and RNA sequencing of pretreatment tumors were performed in addition to TCR sequencing. Blood samples were analyzed at two time points: 3 weeks after treatment start (second dose) and 6 weeks after treatment start. About 85% of the 29 patients were males with bladder-origin urothelial cancer, and about 60% of the roughly 30 reported a prior smoking history. TCR sequencing covered pretreatment tumor samples and matched, serially collected peripheral blood taken before and after atezolizumab treatment. An ECOG performance status of 0 or 1 was recorded for the patients, and 0 to 3 prior chemotherapy regimens had been received by the patients. Study-wide findings and limitations: A pretreatment peripheral blood TCR clonality below the median was linked to improved progression-free and overall survival. At 3 weeks after the start of treatment, tumor-associated TCR clones in peripheral blood had expanded more in patients with durable benefit (n of about 22, p = 0.022). Because the sample size was small (n of about 29) and many exploratory analyses were performed, the results are intended to be hypothesis-generating.

The source material was PBMCs, sampled around atezolizumab (anti-PD-L1) treatment. The chain is made from TRBV25-1 and TRBJ1-2, and possibly TRBD1, on 6 matching bases. The source of this sequence is a man between 65 and 80 years old with urothelial cancer. CDR3 sequence: CASSELAGVYGYTF. The DNA is as follows: TGTGCCAGCAGTGAATTGGCAGGGGTCTATGGCTACACCTTC.